The 8 T cell receptor beta chains presented below share a single source sample, sequenced in a study of T cell responses to AZD1222 COVID-19 vaccine. Libraries were prepared by immunoSEQ multiplex PCR; TCRdb keeps only in-frame clonotypes and omits some of them. The data hold roughly 140,000 clones, with approximately 88% observed a single time. The sequenced sample was peripheral blood, obtained on day 0 of MenACWY control vaccination. The receptors shown here come from an adult in good health.

The rearrangement joins TRBV9 to TRBJ1-1; TRBD1 agrees at 7 bases. Germline V lookup: CDR1 SGDLS, CDR2 YYNGEE. This CDR3 has 18 residues. With 4 bases clipped from V and 1 base from J, the junction kept 16 bases outside the gene matches. CDR3 sequence: CASSSVGARTGQNTEAFF. The CDR3 DNA is TGTGCCAGCAGCTCAGTAGGGGCCCGGACAGGCCAGAACACTGAAGCTTTCTTT. The whole variable domain, remainder taken from reference TRBV9 and TRBJ1-1, is DSGVTQTPKHLITATGQRVTLRCSPRSGDLSVYWYQQSLDQGLQFLIQYYNGEERAKGNILERFSAQQFPDLHSELNLSSLELGDSALYFCASSSVGARTGQNTEAFFGQGTRLTVV.

The J gene is TRBJ1-1, the V gene TRBV15; D gene ambiguous. The V end lost 3 bases, the J end lost 1 base, and 6 bases lay between the germline ends. The CDR3 has 13 amino acids. CDR1 is LNHNV and CDR2 is YYDKDF in the germline V gene (reference sequence). The DNA of the CDR3 is TGTGCCACCAGCAGGGTTGGGAACACTGAAGCTTTCTTT. This gives the protein CATSRVGNTEAFF.

This rearrangement joins TRBV23-1 to TRBJ1-1; D is ambiguous. TRBV23-1 is assigned to the ORF class and has an uncertain function. V lost 0 bases and J 3 bases, leaving 8 bases between the germline ends. This CDR3 has 14 amino acids. The CDR3 DNA sequence: TGCGCCAGCAGTCAATCGCCCCCGGACACTGAAGCTTTCTTT. Protein product: CASSQSPPDTEAFF.

J is TRBJ1-6 and V is TRBV4-3; the match to TRBD1 covers 7 bases. Germline loops: CDR1 LGHNA, CDR2 YSLEER. The CDR3 sequence is 16 residues long. Germline trimming cut 2 bases from V and 9 bases from J; bases unmatched to any gene: 10. This chain's CDR3 is CASSQSIFPGGSPLHF. For the CDR3, the DNA is TGCGCCAGCAGCCAATCTATATTCCCAGGGGGTTCACCCCTCCACTTT.

The chain recombines TRBV4-3 with TRBJ2-2; D assignment may be TRBD1 or TRBD2 (5 bases each). Per the germline V gene, CDR1 is LGHNA and CDR2 is YSLEER. Trimming removed 0 bases from V and 1 base from J, with 12 bases in between. This CDR3 has 17 residues. CDR3 amino acids: CASSQEAVGVNTGELFF. The CDR3 DNA is TGCGCCAGCAGCCAAGAGGCGGTGGGGGTGAACACCGGGGAGCTGTTTTTT.

This clone was picked up one time. The V call is TRBV9, the J call TRBJ2-3, with D perhaps TRBD1 (5 bases). The CDR3 sequence is 15 residues long. Trimming took 4 bases from V and 1 from J, leaving 13 bases between them. Germline CDR1 is SGDLS and CDR2 is YYNGEE. The chain's CDR3 is CASSRRAVGTDTQYF. The CDR3 DNA sequence: TGTGCCAGCAGCCGCAGGGCTGTGGGCACAGATACGCAGTATTTT.

By share, this clone ranks as medium-sized (0.01 to 0.1%). The chain combines TRBV7-3 with TRBJ1-2; 9 bases match TRBD1. The CDR3 totals 15 residues. Germline V gene sequence: CDR1 SGHTA, CDR2 FQGTGA. The V and J ends lost 2 bases and 8 bases, in that order; junction bases with no gene match: 9. The CDR3 region is CASSLQPGQGWGYTF. As DNA, the CDR3 is TGTGCCAGCAGCTTACAACCGGGACAGGGCTGGGGCTACACCTTC. The full variable domain, its missing parts supplied by reference TRBV7-3 and TRBJ1-2, is GAGVSQTPSNKVTEKGKYVELRCDPISGHTALYWYRQSLGQGPEFLIYFQGTGAADDSGLPNDRFFAVRPEGSVSTLKIQRTERGDSAVYLCASSLQPGQGWGYTFGSGTRLTVV.

The V and J genes are TRBV6-6 and TRBJ2-2; 8 nucleotides line up with TRBD1. Germline V lookup: CDR1 MNHNY, CDR2 SVGAGI (reference sequence). The CDR3 loop spans 14 amino acids. V lost 11 bases to trimming and J lost 1 base; unmatched junction nucleotides: 6. CDR3 bases: TGTGCCTACAGGGGGATCGGGAACACCGGGGAGCTGTTTTTT. Translation: CAYRGIGNTGELFF.